This T cell receptor beta chain was recorded in a study of T-cell memory formation after mild COVID-19. Each CDR3 protein gets one entry after TCRdb re-called the 5' RACE reads with MiXCR. The sample has roughly 52,000 distinct CDR3 sequences, 9% to 9.5% seen once. The CDR3 totals 11 residues. CDR1 and CDR2 (germline): SQVTM, ANQGSEA. The ends were cut back, 4 bases at V and 4 bases at J, with 7 bases in the middle. This clonotype occurred many times. This TCR came from a man aged 18 to 29 who had mild COVID-19 (a few samples of this study predate the infection). Cell type and time point are not known. The chain joins TRBV29-1 to TRBJ2-5, with D perhaps TRBD2 (5 bases). The source material was PBMCs or a T cell subset sorted from them (not recorded which). The CDR3 is CSVVRGETQYF. The CDR3 DNA reads TGCAGCGTTGTCCGGGGAGAGACCCAGTACTTC.